This T cell receptor beta chain stems from a study of control samples from healthy donors and cancer patients. CDR1 and CDR2 from the germline V gene are SQVTM and ANQGSEA. The CDR3 runs to 11 residues. Deletions cut 7 bases from V and 1 base from J, with 5 bases between. The sample holds a few counts of this clone. The assay was immunoSEQ multiplex PCR, and TCRdb's table has in-frame clones only and misses some. The sample has over 90,000 clones, 80% to 90% seen once. The V call is TRBV29-1, the J call TRBJ1-3; D not certain. Sequenced: PBMCs. The sequence came from a man in his sixties with lung cancer. This chain's CDR3 is CSASSGNTIYF. CDR3 in DNA: TGCAGCGCCAGTTCTGGAAACACCATATATTTT.